These 23 T cell receptor beta chains came from one sample sequenced in a study of T cell responses to AZD1222 COVID-19 vaccine. Assay: immunoSEQ multiplex PCR; the TCRdb copy retains only in-frame clones and omits some. This repertoire shows roughly 140,000 clones, roughly nine tenths found once; its top ten account for about 10%. Sequenced material: peripheral blood, taken 28 days after the second AZD1222 dose. These receptors were collected from an adult who received the AZD1222 COVID-19 vaccine.

The genes are TRBV5-6 and TRBJ1-1; the D gene is possibly TRBD1 (5 bases). Germline V gene lookup returns CDR1 SGHDT and CDR2 YYEEEE. V was pared by 1 base and J by 3 bases, with 19 bases between. This CDR3 has 17 amino acids. CDR3: CASSLRGWGREDTEAFF. The DNA of the CDR3 is TGTGCCAGCAGCTTGAGGGGATGGGGCAGGGAGGACACTGAAGCTTTCTTT.

The chain uses TRBV29-1 and TRBJ1-1, with TRBD1 matching over 8 bases. This CDR3 contains 15 residues. V shed 8 bases and J 0 bases; nucleotides not matched to a gene: 11. CDR1 is SQVTM, CDR2 ANQGSEA, per germline. This CDR3 reads CSIAVTGVMNTEAFF. CDR3 sequence (DNA): TGCAGCATCGCAGTGACAGGGGTAATGAACACTGAAGCTTTCTTT. The full variable domain, completed using reference TRBV29-1 and TRBJ1-1, is SAVISQKPSRDICQRGTSLTIQCQVDSQVTMMFWYRQQPGQSLTLIATANQGSEATYESGFVIDKFPISRPNLTFSTLTVSNMSPEDSSIYLCSIAVTGVMNTEAFFGQGTRLTVV.

The V and J genes are TRBV30 and TRBJ1-4; no clear D gene. Germline V gene data show CDR1 as GTSNPN and CDR2 as SVGIG (reference sequence). Trimming pared 5 bases from V and 8 bases from J, leaving 12 bases between. This CDR3 contains 12 residues. CDR3 nucleotide sequence: TGTGCCTGGGCATACTCGGGGGAAAAACTGTTTTTT. Translation gives CAWAYSGEKLFF.

V is TRBV4-1 and J is TRBJ2-1, with TRBD2 identical over 7 bases. Germline CDR1 reads MGHRA; CDR2 reads YSYEKL. V lost 0 bases to trimming and J lost 10 bases; unmatched junction nucleotides: 9. This CDR3 is built from 15 residues. In DNA, the CDR3 is TGCGCCAGCAGCCAAGAGGGCGGGAGTGTTGGCGAGCAGTTCTTC. Amino acid sequence: CASSQEGGSVGEQFF.

J is TRBJ1-3 and V is TRBV14, with D perhaps matching TRBD1 (5 bases). CDR1 and CDR2 from the germline V gene are SGHDN and FVKESK. The germline V and J ends were trimmed by 0 bases and 9 bases, with 12 bases remaining between them. The CDR3 covers 14 residues. DNA of the CDR3: TGTGCCAGCAGCCAAGAGGACATATCCAGCACCATATATTTT. Its protein is CASSQEDISSTIYF.

The count of this clone is one. The rearrangement links TRBV7-2 to TRBJ2-7, with 11 bases fitting TRBD2. The CDR3 runs 14 residues. Germline CDR1 SGHTA, CDR2 FQGNSA. Losses at the gene ends were 6 bases for V and 3 bases for J; bases not matched to a gene: 4. In nucleotides, the CDR3 is TGTGCCAGCAGTCCTAGCGGGAGGTTCTACGAGCAGTACTTC. As protein: CASSPSGRFYEQYF.

The chain carries TRBV25-1 and TRBJ1-2; D is ambiguous. Germline CDR1 MGHDK, CDR2 SYGVNS. The CDR3 is 11 amino acids. V lost 8 bases and J lost 2, with 6 bases in between. CDR3 nucleotides: TGTGCCAGCCAGGAGAACTATGGCTACACCTTC. Amino acids: CASQENYGYTF.

There are a few counts of this clone. J is TRBJ1-1 and V is TRBV5-6, with D possibly TRBD1 on 5 matching bases. V was pared by 1 base and J by 6 bases, with 10 bases between. CDR1 and CDR2 from the germline V gene are SGHDT and YYEEEE. The CDR3 is 13 residues long. The CDR3 is CASSLKVGPEAFF. In DNA form, the CDR3 reads TGTGCCAGCAGCTTGAAGGTGGGACCTGAAGCTTTCTTT. Full variable domain (remainder filled in from reference TRBV5-6 and TRBJ1-1): DAGVTQSPTHLIKTRGQQVTLRCSPKSGHDTVSWYQQALGQGPQFIFQYYEEEERQRGNFPDRFSGHQFPNYSSELNVNALLLGDSALYLCASSLKVGPEAFFGQGTRLTVV.

This chain joins TRBV7-9 and TRBJ1-6, with D perhaps TRBD1 (6 bases). The CDR3 has 15 residues. Germline lookup yields CDR1 SEHNR and CDR2 FQNEAQ (reference sequence). V lost 5 bases, J lost 6 bases, and 14 bases lay in between. CDR3 loop: CASSPTGQPNSPLHF. CDR3 coding DNA: TGTGCCAGCAGCCCCACCGGACAGCCTAATTCACCCCTCCACTTT.

V usage is TRBV7-3 and J usage is TRBJ2-5, with 9 bases that match TRBD1. V shed 1 base and J 3 bases; nucleotides not matched to a gene: 3. The germline V gene encodes CDR1 SGHTA and CDR2 FQGTGA. This CDR3 contains 15 residues. CDR3 region: CASSLMGQGKETQYF. CDR3 nucleotide sequence: TGTGCCAGCAGCTTAATGGGACAGGGAAAAGAGACCCAGTACTTC. The full variable domain, in which reference TRBV7-3 and TRBJ2-5 provide the parts outside the CDR3, is GAGVSQTPSNKVTEKGKYVELRCDPISGHTALYWYRQSLGQGPEFLIYFQGTGAADDSGLPNDRFFAVRPEGSVSTLKIQRTERGDSAVYLCASSLMGQGKETQYFGPGTRLLVL.

Written as DNA, the CDR3 is TGTGCCAGCAGCGCCCGGGACAGGGGGTTGTACGAGCAGTACTTC. Encoded protein: CASSARDRGLYEQYF. The chain has TRBV5-5 and TRBJ2-7, with TRBD1 matching 11 bases. The V gene's germline CDR1 is SGHKS and CDR2 YYEKEE (reference sequence). V lost 4 bases, J lost 4 bases, and 7 bases stayed unmatched. CDR3 length: 15 residues.

V is TRBV7-2 and J is TRBJ1-2; 7 nucleotides agree with TRBD1. The germline CDR1 and CDR2 sequences are SGHTA and FQGNSA. The CDR3 extends over 14 amino acids. V shed 1 base, J shed 7 bases, and the junction held 6 bases outside the gene matches. In DNA, the CDR3 is TGTGCCAGCAGCTTAGTCACAGGGGCCCCTGGCTACACCTTC. Translating it yields CASSLVTGAPGYTF.

J is TRBJ1-3 and V is TRBV7-3; no firm D call. V lost 5 bases and J lost 4, with 9 bases in between. Germline V CDR1 and CDR2: SGHTA, FQGTGA. The CDR3 length is 13 residues. The CDR3 bases are TGTGCCAGCAGCCCGGACGTAGGAAACACCATATATTTT. The encoded protein is CASSPDVGNTIYF.

This clone was recorded a few times. V is TRBV7-6 and J is TRBJ2-2; TRBD2 is a possible D gene (5 bases). Germline loops: CDR1 SGHVS, CDR2 FNYEAQ. With 1 base removed from V and 0 bases from J, the gap between germline ends came to 15 bases. The CDR3 has 18 residues. CDR3 loop: CASSLVMAGGTNTGELFF. The CDR3 coding sequence is TGTGCCAGCAGCTTAGTCATGGCGGGCGGAACGAACACCGGGGAGCTGTTTTTT.

The rearrangement uses TRBV19 and TRBJ2-7; tentative D call: TRBD1 (5 bases). V was cut by 3 bases and J by 6 bases, with 21 bases left in between. CDR1 is LNHDA, CDR2 SQIVND, per germline (reference sequence). CDR3 size: 16 residues. The CDR3 region has the DNA TGTGCCAGTAGTATGGGGCGCAGTGGGGCCCCGCGCGAGCAGTACTTC. This sequence encodes CASSMGRSGAPREQYF.

The V call is TRBV9, the J call TRBJ1-1; TRBD1 is a possible D gene (5 bases). The CDR3 is 12 amino acids. Germline loops: CDR1 SGDLS, CDR2 YYNGEE. V dropped 3 bases and J dropped 10 bases, with 13 bases sitting between them. CDR3 DNA: TGTGCCAGCAGCGAGGGGCGGGGAAGAGCTTTCTTT. Translation gives CASSEGRGRAFF.

By share of the sample, this clone is medium-sized (0.01 to 0.1%). This rearrangement joins TRBV6-5 to TRBJ2-2; D call uncertain. Germline V CDR1 and CDR2: MNHEY, SVGAGI. This CDR3 contains 13 residues. V gave up 7 bases and J gave up 5 bases, with 11 bases separating them. CDR3 sequence: CASKGRDTGELFF. Here the CDR3 DNA reads TGTGCCAGCAAGGGAAGGGATACCGGGGAGCTGTTTTTT.

V gene TRBV7-9 combines with J gene TRBJ2-3; 10 nucleotides align to TRBD1. This CDR3 has 15 amino acids. Germline loops: CDR1 SEHNR, CDR2 FQNEAQ (reference sequence). The junction had 3 bases not matched to a gene; V was cut back by 4 bases and J by 2 bases. CDR3 in amino acids: CASSSGTGDTDTQYF. The CDR3 nucleotides read TGTGCCAGCAGCTCCGGGACAGGGGACACAGATACGCAGTATTTT.

The chain uses TRBV6-2 or TRBV6-3 and TRBJ1-1, with a possible D match to TRBD1 (5 bases). The CDR3 sequence is 13 residues long. Trimming stripped 4 bases from V and 4 bases from J, with 10 bases between. CDR1 and CDR2 from the germline V gene are MNHEY and SVGEGT. CDR3 DNA: TGTGCCAGCAGTTCCCCGGGGGGCACTGAAGCTTTCTTT. Translating it yields CASSSPGGTEAFF.

The rearrangement links TRBV2 to TRBJ1-6; D uncertain. Deletions cut 4 bases from V and 6 bases from J, with 10 bases between. The CDR3 runs 14 residues. CDR1 is SNHLY and CDR2 is FYNNEI in the germline V gene. CDR3 sequence (DNA): TGTGCCAGCAGTGGGCGGCCGCTTAATTCACCCCTCCACTTT. This sequence encodes CASSGRPLNSPLHF.

The J gene is TRBJ1-2, the V gene TRBV7-9; unclear D gene. The V end was cut by 5 bases, the J end by 4 bases, with 8 bases between. The germline V gene has CDR1 SEHNR and CDR2 FQNEAQ (reference sequence). CDR3 length: 12 residues. This CDR3 reads CASSLVGYGYTF. CDR3 in DNA: TGTGCCAGCAGCCTCGTGGGCTATGGCTACACCTTC.

V is TRBV19 and J is TRBJ1-1; D may be TRBD1 (5 bases). V was pared by 7 bases and J by 4 bases, with 22 bases between. CDR1 LNHDA and CDR2 SQIVND come from the germline V gene (reference sequence). The CDR3 length is 16 residues. CDR3 loop: CASITPWGRKPTEAFF. The CDR3 coding sequence is TGTGCCAGTATCACCCCGTGGGGCCGCAAGCCCACTGAAGCTTTCTTT.

V is TRBV3-1 (or the pseudogene TRBV3-2) and J is TRBJ1-1; D is unclear. From germline, CDR1 is LGHDT and CDR2 YNNKEL (reference sequence). The length of the CDR3 is 13 residues. V lost 1 base, J lost 9 bases, and 12 bases lay in between. Here the CDR3 reads CASSQVDHGKAFF. The CDR3 DNA reads TGTGCCAGCAGCCAAGTGGACCATGGGAAAGCTTTCTTT.